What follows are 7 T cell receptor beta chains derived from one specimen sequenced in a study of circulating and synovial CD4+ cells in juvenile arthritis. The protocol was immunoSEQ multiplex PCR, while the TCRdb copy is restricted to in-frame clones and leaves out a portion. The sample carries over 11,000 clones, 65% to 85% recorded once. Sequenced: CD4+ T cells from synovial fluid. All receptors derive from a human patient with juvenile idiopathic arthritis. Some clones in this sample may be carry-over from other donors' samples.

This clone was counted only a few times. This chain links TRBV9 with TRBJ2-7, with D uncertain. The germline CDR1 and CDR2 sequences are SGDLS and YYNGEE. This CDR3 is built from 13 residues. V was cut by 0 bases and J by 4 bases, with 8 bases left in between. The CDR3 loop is CASSVAPGYEQYF. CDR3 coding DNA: TGTGCCAGCAGCGTAGCCCCAGGTTACGAGCAGTACTTC.

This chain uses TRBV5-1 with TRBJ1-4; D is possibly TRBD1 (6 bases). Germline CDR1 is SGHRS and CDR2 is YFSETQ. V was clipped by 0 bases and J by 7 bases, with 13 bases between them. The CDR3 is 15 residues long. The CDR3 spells CASSLGGTGSEKLFF. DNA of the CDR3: TGCGCCAGCAGCTTGGGTGGAACAGGGAGTGAAAAACTGTTTTTT.

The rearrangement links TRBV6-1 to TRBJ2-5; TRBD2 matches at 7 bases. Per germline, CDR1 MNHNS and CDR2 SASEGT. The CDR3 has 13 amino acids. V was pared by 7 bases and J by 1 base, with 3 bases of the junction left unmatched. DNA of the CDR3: TGTGCCAGCACCCGGACTAGCCAAGAGACCCAGTACTTC. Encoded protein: CASTRTSQETQYF.

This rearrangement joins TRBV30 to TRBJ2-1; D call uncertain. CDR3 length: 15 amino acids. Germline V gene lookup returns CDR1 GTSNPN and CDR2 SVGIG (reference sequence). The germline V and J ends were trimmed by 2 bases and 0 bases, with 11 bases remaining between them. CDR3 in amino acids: CAWSMTRGSYNEQFF. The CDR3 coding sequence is TGTGCCTGGAGTATGACGCGAGGCTCCTACAATGAGCAGTTCTTC.

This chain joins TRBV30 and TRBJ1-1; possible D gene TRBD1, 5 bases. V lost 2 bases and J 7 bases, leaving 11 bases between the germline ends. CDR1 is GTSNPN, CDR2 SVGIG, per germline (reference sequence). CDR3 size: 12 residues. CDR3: CAWSTGQGEAFF. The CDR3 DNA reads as TGTGCCTGGAGTACCGGGCAGGGTGAAGCTTTCTTT.

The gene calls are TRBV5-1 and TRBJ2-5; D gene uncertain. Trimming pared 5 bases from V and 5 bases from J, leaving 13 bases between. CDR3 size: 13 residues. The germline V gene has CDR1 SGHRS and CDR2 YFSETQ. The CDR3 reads CASRSRPEETQYF. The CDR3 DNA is TGCGCCAGCAGATCCCGCCCTGAGGAGACCCAGTACTTC.

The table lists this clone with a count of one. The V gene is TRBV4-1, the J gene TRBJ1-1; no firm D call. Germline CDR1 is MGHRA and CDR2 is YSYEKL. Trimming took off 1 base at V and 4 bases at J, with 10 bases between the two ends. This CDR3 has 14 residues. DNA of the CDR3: TGCGCCAGCAGCCAAGGAGGTAGCGGCACTGAAGCTTTCTTT. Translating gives CASSQGGSGTEAFF.